These T cell receptor beta chains were read from a single sample in a study of cytomegalovirus exposure and HLA in healthy donors. Some clones are missing from TCRdb's copy, which holds only in-frame ones; the method was immunoSEQ multiplex PCR. The sample holds about 120,000 clones, 81% seen once. Sequencing used PBMCs. The receptors come from a woman aged 40 to 55 in good health and CMV-seronegative. Each CDR3 is given with its conserved first and last residue. The D gene is left open where the match is weak. Clone size is shown for a subset of rows, as once, few, many or a class of expanded clone.

j_gene | d_gene | abundance | v_gene | CDR3aa | CDR3nt
TRBJ2-3 | TRBD1 | few | TRBV7-2 | CASLQTGGTDTQYF | TGTGCCAGCCTCCAGACAGGGGGGACAGATACGCAGTATTTT
TRBJ1-2 | TRBD1 | - | TRBV28 | CASTRTGTGFFAHYGYTF | TGTGCCAGCACCCGGACCGGGACAGGGTTTTTTGCTCACTATGGCTACACCTTC
TRBJ2-6 | TRBD1 | - | TRBV10-2 | CASSAGTAGANVLTF | TGCGCCAGCAGCGCCGGGACAGCTGGGGCCAACGTCCTGACTTTC
TRBJ1-1 | - | - | TRBV6-5 | CASSYAGARTEAFF | TGTGCCAGCAGTTACGCAGGGGCGCGGACTGAAGCTTTCTTT
TRBJ2-5 | - | - | TRBV7-2 | CASSLNRETQYF | TGTGCCAGCAGCCTAAACCGGGAGACCCAGTACTTC
TRBJ1-1 | - | few | TRBV14 | CASSQASGNTEAFF | TGTGCCAGCAGCCAAGCCTCCGGGAACACTGAAGCTTTCTTT
TRBJ2-1 | - | - | TRBV11-2 | CASSLDLMAAGDEQFF | TGTGCCAGCAGCTTAGATTTGATGGCGGCAGGGGATGAGCAGTTCTTC
TRBJ2-2 | TRBD1 | few | TRBV2 | CASRQTGVGELFF | TGTGCCAGCAGACAAACAGGGGTCGGGGAGCTGTTTTTT
TRBJ2-2 | - | - | TRBV5-1 | CASSINTDTGELFF | TGCGCCAGCAGCATAAACACAGACACCGGGGAGCTGTTTTTT
TRBJ1-4 | - | - | TRBV28 | CASSFSGDEKLFF | TGTGCCAGCAGTTTCTCTGGAGATGAAAAACTGTTTTTT
TRBJ2-7 | - | - | TRBV14 | CASSTQGYEQYF | TGTGCCAGCAGCACCCAGGGGTACGAGCAGTACTTC
TRBJ2-1 | TRBD2 | - | TRBV7-3 | CASSPASGTPYNEQFF | TGTGCCAGCAGCCCCGCTAGCGGGACTCCCTACAATGAGCAGTTCTTC
TRBJ1-2 | - | - | TRBV6-1 | CASSERPGINYGYTF | TGTGCCAGCAGTGAAAGGCCGGGAATTAACTATGGCTACACCTTC
TRBJ2-5 | TRBD2 | - | TRBV5-1 | CASSWTSGGGETQYF | TGCGCCAGCAGCTGGACTAGCGGGGGGGGAGAGACCCAGTACTTC
TRBJ1-1 | TRBD1 | - | TRBV2 | CASQGQSMNTEAFF | TGTGCCAGTCAGGGACAGAGTATGAACACTGAAGCTTTCTTT
TRBJ2-7 | TRBD1 | - | TRBV5-1 | CASSLPGQSYEQYF | TGCGCCAGCAGCTTGCCGGGACAGAGCTACGAGCAGTACTTC
TRBJ2-7 | - | - | TRBV28 | CASSNRGGGEQYF | TGTGCCAGCAGTAATAGGGGGGGAGGGGAGCAGTACTTC
TRBJ1-1 | TRBD1 | - | TRBV5-6 | CASSLGASGGAGSPFF | TGTGCCAGCAGCCTGGGGGCCTCAGGGGGCGCGGGTTCTCCTTTCTTT
TRBJ1-1 | - | few | TRBV5-1 | CASSYTNTEAFF | TGCGCCAGCAGTTACACCAACACTGAAGCTTTCTTT
TRBJ2-5 | TRBD2 | - | TRBV9 | CASSVGTSGMGETQYF | TGTGCCAGCAGCGTAGGGACTAGCGGGATGGGGGAGACCCAGTACTTC
TRBJ2-7 | TRBD1 | - | TRBV5-1 | CASSGGTGHLYEQYF | TGCGCCAGCAGCGGAGGGACAGGGCACCTCTACGAGCAGTACTTC
TRBJ2-1 | TRBD2 | - | TRBV7-8 | CASSWASGGANEQFF | TGTGCCAGCAGCTGGGCTAGCGGGGGGGCCAATGAGCAGTTCTTC
TRBJ1-2 | - | once | TRBV18 | CASSRVTGSYGYTF | TGTGCCAGCTCACGGGTAACAGGGAGCTATGGCTACACCTTC
TRBJ1-1 | - | - | TRBV7-9 | CASSLAQEGNTEAFF | TGTGCCAGCAGCTTAGCGCAAGAGGGGAACACTGAAGCTTTCTTT
TRBJ1-1 | TRBD1 | - | TRBV11-2 | CASSRTGGEAFF | TGTGCCAGCAGCAGGACAGGGGGCGAAGCTTTCTTT
TRBJ1-1 | - | few | TRBV5-4 | CASSSYNTEAFF | TGTGCCAGCAGCTCGTATAACACTGAAGCTTTCTTT
TRBJ2-3 | - | - | TRBV7-2 | CASSPSTDTQYF | TGTGCCAGCAGCCCAAGCACAGATACGCAGTATTTT
TRBJ2-3 | TRBD2 | - | TRBV7-3 | CASSSGTSGTTDTQYF | TGTGCCAGCAGCTCCGGGACTAGCGGGACCACAGATACGCAGTATTTT
TRBJ2-3 | TRBD2 | - | TRBV5-1 | CASSLAGGGDTQYF | TGCGCCAGCAGCTTGGCGGGCGGGGGGGATACGCAGTATTTT
TRBJ2-7 | - | once | TRBV7-2 | CASSLAPHGGARYEQYF | TGTGCCAGCAGCTTAGCGCCTCATGGAGGGGCCCGATACGAGCAGTACTTC
TRBJ1-2 | - | - | TRBV29-1 | CSVERGSEGYTF | TGCAGCGTTGAACGGGGGTCGGAGGGCTACACCTTC
TRBJ2-1 | - | - | TRBV6-6 | CASSYSGRGLYNEQFF | TGTGCCAGCAGTTACTCTGGCAGGGGTCTCTACAATGAGCAGTTCTTC
TRBJ2-1 | - | - | TRBV4-1 | CASSQGPGVRHNEQFF | TGCGCCAGCAGCCAGGGCCCGGGAGTTCGGCACAATGAGCAGTTCTTC